This T cell receptor (beta chain) was sequenced during a study of Ad26.COV2.S vaccination and SARS-CoV-2 variants. Treatment noted: around 19 received Ad26.COV2.S at low or high dose, single or two shots; several received placebo; per-sample allocation not given. Samples analyzed were those drawn on day 63 after the first vaccine or placebo injection. Assay used: immunoSEQ multiplex PCR; TCRdb lists only in-frame clones, some missing. The data contain some 350,000 clones, under 90% of them singletons. The CDR3 totals 15 residues. CDR1 MNHEY and CDR2 SVGEGT come from the germline V gene. V lost 3 bases to trimming and J lost 3 bases; unmatched junction nucleotides: 3.

This specimen was peripheral blood, taken in a trial of Ad26.COV2.S vaccine versus placebo. The J gene is TRBJ1-1, the V gene TRBV6-2 or TRBV6-3; TRBD1 matches at 11 bases. This TCR was sampled from a person aged 18-65 years who received the Ad26.COV2.S COVID-19 vaccine or a placebo. The chain's CDR3 is CASSYGDRGDTEAFF. The CDR3 coding sequence is TGTGCCAGCAGTTATGGGGACAGGGGGGACACTGAAGCTTTCTTT.